This T cell receptor (beta chain) was captured by sequencing in a study of cytomegalovirus exposure and HLA in healthy donors. Points from the study as a whole: Common viral pathogens seemed to be connected with several of the most significant clusters, according to a later analysis. Within the data, a cluster of highly shared sequence variants was likely a sequencing artifact. TCR beta sequences reportedly predicted most subjects' HLA-A and HLA-B alleles accurately. Excluded were some V segments that proved indistinguishable, including TRBV6-2 and TRBV6-3.

The CDR3 has 18 amino acids. Germline V lookup: CDR1 LNHDA, CDR2 SQIVND (reference sequence). V lost 2 bases and J lost 4, with 21 bases in between. Primers: 60 Vbeta forward and 13 Jbeta reverse. Using immunoSEQ multiplex PCR, the repertoire was profiled, and TCRdb retains in-frame clones only, with some absent. The table includes 140,000 to 150,000 clones, roughly 75% detected once. Points on this clone: Its antigen is unknown.

The source material was PBMCs. The chain links TRBV19 to TRBJ1-3; possibly TRBD1 for D (5 bases). This receptor was identified in a female donor in good health and CMV-seronegative. The CDR3 region is CASSIRALFKGLGNTIYF. The CDR3 coding sequence is TGTGCCAGTAGTATAAGGGCCCTTTTTAAGGGACTCGGAAACACCATATATTTT.